This section outlines one TCR beta chain sequence together with its context. The data originate from a study of blood T cell repertoires in COVID-19. Study background: COVID-19 samples collected from the United States, Italy and Spain covered acute and convalescent phases. T cells, B-cell-depleted T cells, or PBMCs provided the cDNA or gDNA that served as material.

Data came from immunoSEQ multiplex PCR; TCRdb stores just in-frame clones and leaves some out. In the table there are some 160,000 clones, about 83% of which are singletons. CDR1 is SGHDT, CDR2 YYEEEE, per germline. The CDR3 runs 15 residues. The V and J ends lost 3 bases and 4 bases, in that order; junction bases with no gene match: 8. The rearrangement uses TRBV5-6 and TRBJ2-7; 9 bases line up with TRBD2. The TCR originated in a woman of 80 years or more with acute or convalescent COVID-19. The sample consisted of peripheral blood. DNA of the CDR3: TGTGCCAGCAGCTCCCCTACAGCGGGGGGTTACGAGCAGTACTTC. It translates to CASSSPTAGGYEQYF.